This T cell receptor (beta chain) is from a study of cytomegalovirus exposure and HLA in healthy donors. Regarding the study as a whole: In a later analysis, several top co-occurrence clusters appeared linked to parvovirus B19, influenza, CMV and Epstein-Barr virus.

Regarding this clone: Its specificity is not known.

The PCR used 60 Vbeta and 13 Jbeta primers. TCRdb's copy holds only in-frame clones and misses some; the assay was immunoSEQ multiplex PCR. The sample lists around 150,000 clones; about 70% were seen once. The source is a man aged 35 to 55 in good health and CMV-seronegative. The sample was PBMCs.

The CDR3, as DNA: TGTGCCAGCAGAGGGGCATCCCCCTATGGCTACACCTTC. Its protein is CASRGASPYGYTF. The gene calls are TRBV5-6 and TRBJ1-2; D possibly corresponds to TRBD1 (5 bases). The CDR3 is 13 amino acids. V was trimmed by 5 bases and J by 4 bases, leaving 12 bases between them. CDR1 and CDR2 from the germline V gene are SGHDT and YYEEEE.